Below, 4 T cell receptor beta chains from the same sample are listed, as sequenced in a study of response to subunit inactivated influenza vaccine. Using its own MiXCR run on the RT-PCR reads, TCRdb lists one record per CDR3 protein. The sample records more than 450,000 distinct CDR3 sequences, under 9% being singletons. The specimen comprised PBMCs from blood, sampled less than 30 months after vaccination. The receptors stem from a man in his fifties or sixties who received an inactivated influenza vaccine.

This clonotype was recorded a few times. The chain employs TRBV20-1 and TRBJ2-1; D ambiguous. V was shortened by 7 bases and J by 7 bases, with 11 bases between the two germline ends. Germline CDR1 is DFQATT and CDR2 is SNEGSKA (reference sequence). The CDR3 has 11 amino acids. The CDR3 coding sequence is TGCAGTGGATTTGGGAAGAATGAGCAGTTCTTC. This codes for CSGFGKNEQFF.

The chain recombines TRBV7-9 with TRBJ2-1; TRBD2 matches 8 bases. This CDR3 has 14 amino acids. The germline V gene has CDR1 SEHNR and CDR2 FQNEAQ (reference sequence). With 6 bases clipped from V and 9 bases from J, the junction kept 10 bases outside the gene matches. CDR3 amino acids: CASRTGTRDSEQFF. The CDR3 region has the DNA TGTGCCAGCAGGACCGGGACTAGGGACTCTGAGCAGTTCTTC.

At least ten counts were recorded for this clonotype. The chain recombines TRBV20-1 with TRBJ1-2; D is unclear. Germline CDR1 DFQATT, CDR2 SNEGSKA (reference sequence). The CDR3 runs to 13 residues. Trimming shortened V by 1 base and J by 5 bases, and 11 bases separated the two germline ends. The CDR3 protein is CSARAPNLYGYTF. The CDR3 nucleotides are TGCAGTGCTAGAGCCCCTAATCTATATGGCTACACCTTC.

This clonotype was seen only a few times. The J gene is TRBJ2-7, the V gene TRBV12-3 or TRBV12-4; D unclear. The CDR3 is 13 amino acids. V lost 3 bases and J lost 2, with 8 bases in between. CDR3: CASSFDTTYEQYF. The CDR3 bases are TGTGCCAGCAGTTTTGACACTACCTACGAGCAGTACTTC.